The 5 T cell receptor beta chains reported below all come from one sample, sequenced in a study of cytomegalovirus exposure and HLA in healthy donors (dated 2017 in TCRdb). The method behind the library was the immunoSEQ multiplex PCR assay. The multiplex PCR relied on a mix of 60 forward primers for TCR Vbeta segments and 13 reverse primers for TCR Jbeta segments. TCRdb carries this immuneACCESS record with in-frame sequences only. Its versions omit some clonotypes, under half of them owing to an unresolved V gene in the studies checked, with the rest unexplained. For this sample the table gives 64,000 or so clones, of which over 75% were detected only once. 9.5% to 12% of the sample goes to the ten largest clones. The sequenced sample was PBMCs. The receptor source for this set is a female donor in good health and CMV-seronegative.

The chain couples TRBV7-2 to TRBJ2-2; the match to TRBD2 covers 8 bases. CDR3 length: 16 amino acids. J was trimmed by 8 bases and V by 5 bases; bases with no gene match: 13. Germline CDR1 is SGHTA and CDR2 is FQGNSA. The CDR3 protein is CASSGLIGRAWGELFF. The CDR3 region has the DNA TGTGCCAGCAGCGGCCTTATCGGGAGGGCCTGGGGGGAGCTGTTTTTT.

V usage is TRBV6-1 and J usage is TRBJ2-7, with 7 positions matching TRBD2. CDR1 and CDR2 (germline): MNHNS, SASEGT. V shed 4 bases, J shed 2 bases, and the junction held 5 bases outside the gene matches. The CDR3 sequence is 14 residues long. The CDR3 DNA reads TGTGCCAGCAGTGCCCCCCGGGGGGCCTACGAGCAGTACTTC. It translates to CASSAPRGAYEQYF.

The chain employs TRBV4-1 and TRBJ2-7; D is undetermined. V shed 0 bases and J shed 1 base, with 13 bases lying between them. CDR3 length: 16 amino acids. CDR1 is MGHRA, CDR2 YSYEKL, per germline. The chain's CDR3 is CASSQDIVERSYEQYF. The CDR3 region has the DNA TGCGCCAGCAGCCAAGATATCGTGGAGCGATCCTACGAGCAGTACTTC.

The gene calls are TRBV29-1 and TRBJ2-3, with 9 positions matching TRBD1. CDR1 is SQVTM, CDR2 ANQGSEA, per germline. With 7 bases clipped from V and 3 bases from J, the junction kept 5 bases outside the gene matches. CDR3 size: 13 residues. The CDR3 DNA is TGCAGCGGGGGACAGGGTTGGACAGATACGCAGTATTTT. This sequence encodes CSGGQGWTDTQYF.

The chain couples TRBV6-1 to TRBJ2-2; D possibly corresponds to TRBD2 (6 bases). The length of the CDR3 is 16 residues. Germline V gene lookup returns CDR1 MNHNS and CDR2 SASEGT. V lost 0 bases, J lost 3 bases, and 11 bases lay in between. CDR3 protein: CASSEAGGIYTGELFF. Written as DNA, the CDR3 is TGTGCCAGCAGTGAAGCCGGGGGTATTTACACCGGGGAGCTGTTTTTT.